The T cell receptor (beta chain) described here comes from a study of OX40 agonist ivuxolimab in advanced cancers. Germline CDR1 is SGHRS and CDR2 is YFSETQ. V lost 0 bases and J lost 4, with 10 bases in between. The length of the CDR3 is 14 residues. Assay used: immunoSEQ multiplex PCR; TCRdb lists only in-frame clones, some missing. The sample lists roughly 41,000 clones, 82% occurring once. Sequenced material: CD4+ or CD8+ T cells sorted from blood, taken in a trial of the OX40 agonist ivuxolimab. This sequence joins TRBV5-1 and TRBJ1-1; perhaps TRBD1 as D (5 bases). The TCR was taken from an adult with an advanced solid tumor such as melanoma, head and neck, liver or kidney cancer. DNA of the CDR3: TGCGCCAGCAGCTTGGGGGGGATTCCCACTGAAGCTTTCTTT. Translating it yields CASSLGGIPTEAFF. Full variable domain (outside the CDR3, taken from reference TRBV5-1 and TRBJ1-1): KAGVTQTPRYLIKTRGQQVTLSCSPISGHRSVSWYQQTPGQGLQFLFEYFSETQRNKGNFPGRFSGRQFSNSRSEMNVSTLELGDSALYLCASSLGGIPTEAFFGQGTRLTVV.